This T cell receptor (beta chain) stems from a study of blood T cells in healthy people across ages. Study at large: The template switching approach captured approximately one barcoded beta molecule for every two T cells.

Extraction of total RNA produced a minimum of 5 micrograms from each sample. Through a sample-barcoded 5' primer and a J-beta primer mix, a second PCR was run for roughly 6 to 12 cycles. Using its own MiXCR run on the 5' RACE reads, TCRdb lists one record per CDR3 protein. The sample shows about 780,000 distinct CDR3 sequences, roughly 24% of them seen only once. These sequences were also reported in another study, on T cells of mothers and their children. That source adds: Related mother-child pairs showed slightly higher but non-significant overlap than unrelated pairs.

The source of this sequence is a boy aged 5-17 years in good health. Input material: blood.

The CDR3 DNA sequence: TGTGCCAGCAGTTACGGGGGGGCTGGAGATACGCAGTATTTT. Its translation: CASSYGGAGDTQYF. This chain links TRBV12-3 or TRBV12-4 with TRBJ2-3, with TRBD2 identical over 8 bases. CDR3 size: 14 residues. V lost 4 bases, J lost 5 bases, and 5 bases stayed unmatched.